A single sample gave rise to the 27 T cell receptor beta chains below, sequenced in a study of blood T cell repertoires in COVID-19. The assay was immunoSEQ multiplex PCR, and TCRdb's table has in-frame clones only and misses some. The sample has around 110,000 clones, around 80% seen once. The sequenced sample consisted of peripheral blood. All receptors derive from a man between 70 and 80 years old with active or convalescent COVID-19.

The CDR3 here is CAISERYLGSSYEQYF. The CDR3 nucleotides read TGTGCCATCAGTGAAAGGTACTTGGGGAGTTCCTACGAGCAGTACTTC. V gene TRBV10-3 combines with J gene TRBJ2-7; possibly TRBD2 for D (5 bases). Per the germline V gene, CDR1 is ENHRY and CDR2 is SYGVKD. V lost 3 bases, J lost 1 base, and 16 bases lay in between. The CDR3 contains 16 residues.

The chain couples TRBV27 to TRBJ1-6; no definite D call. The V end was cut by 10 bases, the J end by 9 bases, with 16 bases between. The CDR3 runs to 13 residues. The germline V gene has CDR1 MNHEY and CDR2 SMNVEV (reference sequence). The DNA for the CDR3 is TGTGCCACCGGTGAGACAAACCTTTCACCCCTCCACTTT. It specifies CATGETNLSPLHF.

CDR3 coding DNA: TGCAGCGTTGGCTGGGCTATGAACACTGAAGCTTTCTTT. Its protein is CSVGWAMNTEAFF. This chain uses TRBV29-1 with TRBJ1-1; D is uncertain. The CDR3 covers 13 residues. V lost 4 bases to trimming and J lost 0 bases, with 9 bases between them. Germline V lookup: CDR1 SQVTM, CDR2 ANQGSEA.

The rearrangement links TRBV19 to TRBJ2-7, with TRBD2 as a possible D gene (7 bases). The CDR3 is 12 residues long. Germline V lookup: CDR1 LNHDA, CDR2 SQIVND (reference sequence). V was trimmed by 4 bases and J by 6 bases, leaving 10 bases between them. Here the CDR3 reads CASSRGGAEQYF. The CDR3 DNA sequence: TGTGCCAGTAGTAGAGGGGGGGCCGAGCAGTACTTC.

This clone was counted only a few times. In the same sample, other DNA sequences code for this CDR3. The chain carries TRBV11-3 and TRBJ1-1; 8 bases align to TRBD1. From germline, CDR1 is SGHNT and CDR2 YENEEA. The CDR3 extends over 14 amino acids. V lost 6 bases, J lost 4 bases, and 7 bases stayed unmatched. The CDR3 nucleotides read TGTGCCAGCAGTACTCCCGGGACAGGCACTGAAGCTTTCTTT. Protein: CASSTPGTGTEAFF.

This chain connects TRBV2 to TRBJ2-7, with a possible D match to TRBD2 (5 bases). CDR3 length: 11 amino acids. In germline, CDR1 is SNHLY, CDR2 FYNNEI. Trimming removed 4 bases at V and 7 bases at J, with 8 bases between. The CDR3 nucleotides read TGTGCCAGCAGTGCGGACTTAGAGCAGTACTTC. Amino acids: CASSADLEQYF.

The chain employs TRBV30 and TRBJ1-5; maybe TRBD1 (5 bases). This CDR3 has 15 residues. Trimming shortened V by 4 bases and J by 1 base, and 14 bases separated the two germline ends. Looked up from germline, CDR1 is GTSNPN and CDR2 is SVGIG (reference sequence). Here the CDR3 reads CAWNSGLASNQPQHF. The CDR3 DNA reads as TGTGCCTGGAACTCGGGACTCGCCAGCAATCAGCCCCAGCATTTT.

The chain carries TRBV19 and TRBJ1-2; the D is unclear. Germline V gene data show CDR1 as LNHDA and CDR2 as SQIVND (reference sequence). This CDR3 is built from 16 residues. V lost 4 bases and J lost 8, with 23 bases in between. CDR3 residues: CASSTSSRTLYGGYTF. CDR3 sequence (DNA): TGTGCCAGTAGTACATCTTCTCGGACTCTCTACGGAGGCTACACCTTC.

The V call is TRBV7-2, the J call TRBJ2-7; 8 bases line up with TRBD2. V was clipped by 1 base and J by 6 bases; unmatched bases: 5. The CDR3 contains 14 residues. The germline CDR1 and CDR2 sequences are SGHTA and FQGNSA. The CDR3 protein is CASSLDSGILEQYF. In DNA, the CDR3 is TGTGCCAGCAGCTTAGATAGCGGGATCCTCGAGCAGTACTTC.

The CDR3 DNA reads as TGTGCCAGCAGCTTAGTGTTAGCGCCAGAAGAGACCCAGTACTTC. Amino acids: CASSLVLAPEETQYF. The chain couples TRBV7-2 to TRBJ2-5, with D tentatively TRBD2 (5 bases). V dropped 1 base and J dropped 3 bases, with 12 bases sitting between them. This CDR3 has 15 amino acids. Germline lookup yields CDR1 SGHTA and CDR2 FQGNSA.

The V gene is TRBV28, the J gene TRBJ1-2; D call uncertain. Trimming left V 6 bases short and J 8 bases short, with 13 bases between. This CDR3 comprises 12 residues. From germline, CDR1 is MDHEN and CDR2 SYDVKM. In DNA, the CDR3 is TGTGCCAGCAGGCTGGGCGGAGGCGGCTACACCTTC. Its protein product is CASRLGGGGYTF.

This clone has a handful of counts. CDR3 amino acids: CASSFLSSGGRTDTQYF. CDR3 DNA: TGTGCCAGCAGCTTCCTCTCTAGCGGGGGACGGACGGATACGCAGTATTTT. The gene calls are TRBV7-2 and TRBJ2-3, with 10 bases lining up with TRBD2. The CDR3 runs 17 residues. Unmatched junction bases numbered 12, after V lost 3 bases and J lost 6 bases. Germline loops: CDR1 SGHTA, CDR2 FQGNSA.

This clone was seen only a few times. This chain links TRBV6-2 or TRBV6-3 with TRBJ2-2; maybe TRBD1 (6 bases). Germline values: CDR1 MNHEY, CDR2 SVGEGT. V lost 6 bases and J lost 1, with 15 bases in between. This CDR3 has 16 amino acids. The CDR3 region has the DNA TGTGCCAGCAGCTCCTCACCGGGACAGAACACCGGGGAGCTGTTTTTT. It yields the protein CASSSSPGQNTGELFF.

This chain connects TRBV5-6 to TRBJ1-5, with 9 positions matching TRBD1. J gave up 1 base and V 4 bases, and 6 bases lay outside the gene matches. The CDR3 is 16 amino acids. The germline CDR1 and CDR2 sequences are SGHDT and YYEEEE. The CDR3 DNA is TGTGCCAGCAGCCGGCTAGGACAGGGGAGCAATCAGCCCCAGCATTTT. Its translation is CASSRLGQGSNQPQHF.

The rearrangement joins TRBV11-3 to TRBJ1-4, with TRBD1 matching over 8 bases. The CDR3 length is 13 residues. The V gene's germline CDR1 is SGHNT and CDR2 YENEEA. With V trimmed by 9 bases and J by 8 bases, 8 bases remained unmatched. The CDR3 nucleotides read TGTGCCAGTTCAGGGGGCGCTTACGAAAAACTGTTTTTT. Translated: CASSGGAYEKLFF.

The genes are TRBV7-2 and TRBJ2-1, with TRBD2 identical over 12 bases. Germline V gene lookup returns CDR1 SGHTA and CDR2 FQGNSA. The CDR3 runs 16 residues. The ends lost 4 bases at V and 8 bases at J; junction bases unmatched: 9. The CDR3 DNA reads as TGTGCCAGCAGCTCCCTCGGGGGACTAGCGGGTTATGAGCAGTTCTTC. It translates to CASSSLGGLAGYEQFF.

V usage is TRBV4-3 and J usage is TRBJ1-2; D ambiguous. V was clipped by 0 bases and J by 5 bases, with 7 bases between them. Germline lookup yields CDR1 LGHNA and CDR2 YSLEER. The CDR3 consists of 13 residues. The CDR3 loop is CASSQELGYGYTF. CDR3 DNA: TGCGCCAGCAGCCAAGAACTAGGGTATGGCTACACCTTC.

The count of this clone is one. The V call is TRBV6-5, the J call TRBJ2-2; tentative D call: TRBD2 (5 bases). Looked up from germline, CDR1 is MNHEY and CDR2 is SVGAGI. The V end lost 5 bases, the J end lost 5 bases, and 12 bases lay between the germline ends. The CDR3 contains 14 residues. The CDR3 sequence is CASSTSTSTGELFF. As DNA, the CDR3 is TGTGCCAGCAGTACTAGTACAAGTACCGGGGAGCTGTTTTTT.

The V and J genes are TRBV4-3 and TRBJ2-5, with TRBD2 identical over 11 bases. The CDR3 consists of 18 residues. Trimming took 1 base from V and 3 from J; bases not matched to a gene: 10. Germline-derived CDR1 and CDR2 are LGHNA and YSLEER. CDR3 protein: CASSQGPLPTSGKETQYF. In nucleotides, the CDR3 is TGCGCCAGCAGCCAAGGACCCCTACCGACTAGCGGGAAAGAGACCCAGTACTTC.

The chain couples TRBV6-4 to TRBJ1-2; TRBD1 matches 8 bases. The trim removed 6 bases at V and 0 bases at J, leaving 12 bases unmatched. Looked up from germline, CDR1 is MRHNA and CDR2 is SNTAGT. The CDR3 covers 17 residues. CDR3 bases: TGTGCCAGCAGGGAACCGACAGGGGTCCCCTCTAACTATGGCTACACCTTC. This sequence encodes CASREPTGVPSNYGYTF.

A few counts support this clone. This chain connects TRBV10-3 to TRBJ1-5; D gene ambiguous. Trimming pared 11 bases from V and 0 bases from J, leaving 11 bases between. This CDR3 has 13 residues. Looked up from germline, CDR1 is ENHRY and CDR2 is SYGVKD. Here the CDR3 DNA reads TGTGCCGCCCACAGAGATAGCAATCAGCCCCAGCATTTT. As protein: CAAHRDSNQPQHF.

The CDR3 is CASSATGSGENIQYF. CDR3 bases: TGTGCCAGCAGCGCCACAGGGAGTGGCGAAAACATTCAGTACTTC. V and J are TRBV6-5 and TRBJ2-4; D may be TRBD1 (6 bases). CDR1 MNHEY and CDR2 SVGAGI come from the germline V gene. This CDR3 is built from 15 residues. Trimming stripped 6 bases from V and 5 bases from J, with 17 bases between.

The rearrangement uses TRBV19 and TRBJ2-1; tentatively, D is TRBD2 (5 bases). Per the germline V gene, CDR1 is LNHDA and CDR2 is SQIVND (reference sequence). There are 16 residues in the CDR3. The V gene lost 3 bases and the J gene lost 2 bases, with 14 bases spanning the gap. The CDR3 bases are TGTGCCAGTAGTATGGGCCCTAGCTGGGCCTACAATGAGCAGTTCTTC. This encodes CASSMGPSWAYNEQFF.

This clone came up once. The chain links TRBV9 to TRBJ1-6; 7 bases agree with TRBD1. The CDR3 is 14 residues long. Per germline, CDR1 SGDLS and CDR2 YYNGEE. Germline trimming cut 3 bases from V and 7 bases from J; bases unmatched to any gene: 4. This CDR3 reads CASSAQGWNSPLHF. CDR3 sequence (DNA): TGTGCCAGCAGCGCACAGGGGTGGAATTCACCCCTCCACTTT.

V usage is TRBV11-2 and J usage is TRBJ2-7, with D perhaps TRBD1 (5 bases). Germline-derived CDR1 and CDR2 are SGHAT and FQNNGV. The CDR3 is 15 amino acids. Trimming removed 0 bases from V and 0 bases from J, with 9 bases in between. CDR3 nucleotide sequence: TGTGCCAGCAGCTTAGAACAGGCGAGCTCCTACGAGCAGTACTTC. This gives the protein CASSLEQASSYEQYF.

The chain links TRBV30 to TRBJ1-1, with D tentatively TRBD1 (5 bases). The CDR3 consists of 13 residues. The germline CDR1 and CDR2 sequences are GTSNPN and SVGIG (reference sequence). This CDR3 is CARTEGLNTEAFF. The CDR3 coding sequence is TGTGCTCGGACGGAGGGACTGAACACTGAAGCTTTCTTT.

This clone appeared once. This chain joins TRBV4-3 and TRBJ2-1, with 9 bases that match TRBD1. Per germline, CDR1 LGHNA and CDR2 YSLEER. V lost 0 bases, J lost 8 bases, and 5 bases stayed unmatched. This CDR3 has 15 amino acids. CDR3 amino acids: CASSQEGTGIHEQFF. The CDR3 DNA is TGCGCCAGCAGCCAAGAAGGGACAGGGATTCATGAGCAGTTCTTC.